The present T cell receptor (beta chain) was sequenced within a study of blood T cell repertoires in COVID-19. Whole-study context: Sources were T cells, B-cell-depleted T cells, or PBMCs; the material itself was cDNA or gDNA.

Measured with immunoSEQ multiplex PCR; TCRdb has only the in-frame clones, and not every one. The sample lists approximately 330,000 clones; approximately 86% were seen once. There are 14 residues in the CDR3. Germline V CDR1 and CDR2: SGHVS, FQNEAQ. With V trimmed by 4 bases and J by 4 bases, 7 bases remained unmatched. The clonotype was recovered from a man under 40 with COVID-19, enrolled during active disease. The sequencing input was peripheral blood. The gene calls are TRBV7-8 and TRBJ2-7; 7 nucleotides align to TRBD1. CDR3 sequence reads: CASSSRDRTYEQYF. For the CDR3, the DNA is TGTGCCAGCAGCTCCCGGGACAGAACATACGAGCAGTACTTC.